The 18 T cell receptor beta chains reported below all come from one sample, sequenced in a study of blood T cell repertoires in COVID-19. Repertoires were generated with immunoSEQ multiplex PCR, while TCRdb's copy carries only in-frame clones and drops some. The table includes about 260,000 clones, approximately 90% detected once. The source material was peripheral blood. These receptors were obtained from a man aged 55 to 70 who had recovered from COVID-19.

The rearrangement links TRBV6-1 to TRBJ2-3; maybe TRBD1 (6 bases). The CDR3 consists of 14 residues. V dropped 2 bases and J dropped 4 bases, with 10 bases sitting between them. Germline V gene data show CDR1 as MNHNS and CDR2 as SASEGT. This CDR3 reads CASSESGTSDTQYF. CDR3 sequence (DNA): TGTGCCAGCAGTGAATCTGGGACATCAGATACGCAGTATTTT.

The rearrangement uses TRBV5-6 and TRBJ2-7, with TRBD1 identical over 8 bases. CDR1 is SGHDT, CDR2 YYEEEE, per germline. V lost 4 bases to trimming and J lost 0 bases; unmatched junction nucleotides: 6. The CDR3 loop spans 15 amino acids. The DNA of the CDR3 is TGTGCCAGCAGCGCCACCGGGACAGGCTCCTACGAGCAGTACTTC. This translates into CASSATGTGSYEQYF.

The V call is TRBV10-3, the J call TRBJ1-3; TRBD1 might be the D (6 bases). V dropped 1 base and J dropped 3 bases, with 13 bases sitting between them. The CDR3 runs 16 residues. Germline CDR1 is ENHRY and CDR2 is SYGVKD. CDR3 coding DNA: TGTGCCATCAGTGAGTTGGTCAGGGGATTTGGAAACACCATATATTTT. Amino acids: CAISELVRGFGNTIYF.

V usage is TRBV27 and J usage is TRBJ1-3; TRBD1 is a possible D gene (5 bases). The V and J ends lost 4 bases and 4 bases respectively, with 17 bases between them. Germline V CDR1 and CDR2: MNHEY, SMNVEV (reference sequence). This CDR3 is 16 amino acids long. CDR3 region: CASSSSPGAAGNTIYF. The CDR3, as DNA: TGTGCCAGCAGTTCCAGCCCTGGGGCAGCGGGAAACACCATATATTTT.

V and J are TRBV7-2 and TRBJ1-2; 9 positions match TRBD1. Germline assignment: CDR1 SGHTA and CDR2 FQGNSA. V dropped 1 base and J dropped 6; count of bases not matched to a gene: 3. CDR3 length: 14 residues. The CDR3 protein is CASSLGQGENGYTF. As DNA, the CDR3 is TGTGCCAGCAGCTTAGGACAGGGGGAAAATGGCTACACCTTC.

J is TRBJ1-1 and V is TRBV29-1; D remains ambiguous. The CDR3 is 13 amino acids. Germline V gene data show CDR1 as SQVTM and CDR2 as ANQGSEA. Trimming removed 2 bases from V and 1 base from J, with 8 bases in between. The CDR3 nucleotides are TGCAGCGTTGAACGAGCCGCGAACACTGAAGCTTTCTTT. Its protein is CSVERAANTEAFF.

The rearrangement joins TRBV27 to TRBJ2-5, with 12 nucleotides matching TRBD1. CDR1 is MNHEY and CDR2 is SMNVEV in the germline V gene (reference sequence). V shed 6 bases, J shed 5 bases, and the junction held 13 bases outside the gene matches. CDR3 size: 17 residues. CDR3 loop: CASRRDTGQGARETQYF. DNA of the CDR3: TGTGCCAGCAGGCGCGACACGGGACAGGGGGCGCGCGAGACCCAGTACTTC.

The chain recombines TRBV2 with TRBJ1-3; D may be TRBD1 (5 bases). Germline V gene sequence: CDR1 SNHLY, CDR2 FYNNEI. The CDR3 covers 13 residues. V was shortened by 8 bases and J by 1 base, with 9 bases between the two germline ends. CDR3 loop: CASAGFSGNTIYF. DNA of the CDR3: TGTGCCAGCGCAGGGTTTTCTGGAAACACCATATATTTT.

V usage is TRBV10-3 and J usage is TRBJ2-7; no definite D call. The V gene lost 10 bases and the J gene lost 3 bases, with 22 bases spanning the gap. CDR1 is ENHRY and CDR2 is SYGVKD in the germline V gene. The length of the CDR3 is 15 residues. The CDR3 sequence is CATKEPRLMNYEQYF. Written as DNA, the CDR3 is TGTGCCACCAAAGAGCCCAGACTGATGAACTACGAGCAGTACTTC.

The rearrangement joins TRBV10-1 to TRBJ1-1; D is unclear. The CDR3 spans 13 residues. Germline V gives CDR1 WNHNN, CDR2 SYGVQD (reference sequence). The V and J ends lost 1 base and 6 bases respectively, with 9 bases between them. Here the CDR3 reads CASSEWGVAEAFF. The CDR3 DNA reads as TGCGCCAGCAGTGAGTGGGGAGTGGCTGAAGCTTTCTTT.

The J gene is TRBJ2-7, the V gene TRBV7-2; D not resolved. The CDR3 consists of 13 residues. Per the germline V gene, CDR1 is SGHTA and CDR2 is FQGNSA. V lost 2 bases and J lost 3, with 8 bases in between. The DNA of the CDR3 is TGTGCCAGCAGCTTATTTCAGGACTACGAGCAGTACTTC. Translation: CASSLFQDYEQYF.

The chain employs TRBV30 and TRBJ2-1; 13 bases align to TRBD2. This CDR3 is 15 amino acids long. In germline, CDR1 is GTSNPN, CDR2 SVGIG (reference sequence). With 2 bases clipped from V and 9 bases from J, the junction kept 7 bases outside the gene matches. The CDR3 sequence is CAWSLLAGGPIEQFF. The CDR3 DNA is TGTGCCTGGAGTCTACTAGCGGGGGGGCCCATTGAGCAGTTCTTC.

This chain links TRBV3-1 (or the pseudogene TRBV3-2) with TRBJ1-3, with unresolved D. The germline V gene has CDR1 LGHDT and CDR2 YNNKEL (reference sequence). CDR3 size: 16 residues. V shed 4 bases and J shed 0 bases, with 13 bases lying between them. The CDR3 coding sequence is TGTGCCAGCAGCCCCACCCAACTTCGCTCTGGAAACACCATATATTTT. This translates into CASSPTQLRSGNTIYF.

This chain connects TRBV14 to TRBJ2-7; D is ambiguous. Germline V gene data show CDR1 as SGHDN and CDR2 as FVKESK. The germline V and J ends were trimmed by 0 bases and 12 bases, with 12 bases remaining between them. The CDR3 has 12 amino acids. The CDR3 DNA is TGTGCCAGCAGCCAAGACGAGAGCCTTCTGTACTTC. Translation gives CASSQDESLLYF.

The V gene is TRBV2, the J gene TRBJ1-4; 9 positions agree with TRBD1. The V gene's germline CDR1 is SNHLY and CDR2 FYNNEI. The CDR3 spans 15 residues. The V gene end was trimmed by 6 bases and the J gene end by 4 bases; junction bases not matched to a gene: 6. This CDR3 reads CASRATGGINEKLFF. The CDR3 DNA sequence: TGTGCCAGCAGAGCGACAGGGGGGATTAATGAAAAACTGTTTTTT.

V is TRBV10-2 and J is TRBJ1-2, with a possible D match to TRBD1 (5 bases). The length of the CDR3 is 13 residues. Germline assignment: CDR1 WSHSY and CDR2 SAAADI. The ends were cut back, 4 bases at V and 4 bases at J, with 10 bases in the middle. CDR3 nucleotides: TGCGCCAGCAGTGCCGGGACTAGCTATGGCTACACCTTC. Protein sequence: CASSAGTSYGYTF.

The chain couples TRBV5-1 to TRBJ1-1, with D hard to call. The CDR3 runs to 13 residues. CDR1 is SGHRS, CDR2 YFSETQ, per germline. The V gene lost 2 bases and the J gene lost 3 bases, with 8 bases spanning the gap. This chain's CDR3 is CASSLNLYTEAFF. CDR3 nucleotides: TGCGCCAGCAGCTTAAACTTGTACACTGAAGCTTTCTTT.

The chain uses TRBV19 and TRBJ1-2; TRBD1 agrees at 7 bases. CDR1 and CDR2 (germline): LNHDA, SQIVND (reference sequence). Trimming at V came to 3 bases and at J to 5 bases, leaving 9 bases not matched to a gene. The CDR3 spans 15 residues. CDR3 sequence (DNA): TGTGCCAGTAGTATTGCGGACAGGTTTTCGTATGGCTACACCTTC. This encodes CASSIADRFSYGYTF.